The entry below gives a single T cell receptor (beta chain) sequence along with its context. Its target antigen remains unknown. Per-nucleotide qualities are absent, and no much larger clonotype sits a single base away. The data derive from a study of shared T cell receptors in the human thymus (dated by TCRdb to about 2021). Study-level background: The study examined how self-reactive, shared T-cell receptor alpha chains are generated in the human thymus.

The cysteine opens and the phenylalanine closes a CDR3 of 14 amino acids. The entry retains the CDR3 DNA only, 42 bases that are in frame from base 1. CDR1 and CDR2 (SGHTA, FQGNSA) derive from the germline V gene. V loses 5 bases at its end and J loses 2 bases; junction bases beyond the gene matches: 5. Receptor amplification or capture employed the immunoSEQ multiplex PCR assay. What TCRdb holds here is the immuneACCESS table cut down to in-frame rearrangements. Part of the clones is not present; checked against another copy, under half of the missing clones reflect an unresolved V gene, and the others are unexplained. Here the sample has approximately 660,000 clones; roughly 90% occur a single time. Of the sample, 0.008% to 0.011% falls within the top ten clones. The same data also contributed to another study, on human thymus T cells. Drawing on the second study: Immunologically healthy infants undergoing open corrective cardiac surgery for congenital heart defects in Finland were used as donors. Thymus tissue was collected as surgical resects that were removed during corrective cardiac surgery. V and J gene segment usage appeared biased in both thymic and peripheral blood repertoires. The related research reported highly overlapping thymic TCR repertoires among unrelated individuals. The study used about 8 infant thymus samples plus four related peripheral blood samples to characterize TCR alpha and beta repertoires. Donor ages ranged from about 6 to 250 days, and the cohort comprised 5 to 7 male and two female infants. Thymocytes were mechanically released from the tissue and were stored as pellets of about 10-30 million cells at -70 degrees C. Genomic DNA was extracted from frozen cell pellets with a QIAsymphony instrument. TCRB and TCRAD loci were amplified from a standardized quantity of quality-controlled genomic DNA using the immunoSEQ multiplex PCR assay. Amplicons spanned the V(D)J region at a length sufficient to cover the CDR3 and identify V and J genes. The commercial immunoSEQ service was used to sequence amplicons on an Illumina platform. Primer bias and sequencing errors were corrected as previously described, and TCRAD and TCRB were defined on the basis of the IMGT database. immunoSEQ Analyzer 3.0 and VDJTools were used for repertoire analysis, which covered basic statistics, V/J segment usage, diversity estimates, rarefaction and pairwise overlap. Chao1, ChaoE, Efron-Thisted, Shannon and inverse Simpson indices were used to estimate diversity, which was also estimated on datasets down-sampled to the smallest sample. Repertoire overlap was assessed by strict matching of CDR3 nucleotide sequence, V gene and J gene, and clustering was done by Jaccard-based multidimensional scaling. On average, approximately 860,000 unique TCRB clonotypes were obtained from thymus samples, compared with about 86,000 from blood samples.

The chain is made from TRBV7-2 and TRBJ2-7; a stretch of 8 junction bases matches TRBD1. Sequencing was carried out using thymocytes. The clonotype originates from a boy under two years old with a congenital heart defect. Donor details come from another sample of the same person, matched by shared clones. The CDR3 protein: CASSEGTGAYEQYF. In nucleotides, the sequence is TGTGCCAGCAGCGAGGGGACAGGCGCCTACGAGCAGTACTTC.